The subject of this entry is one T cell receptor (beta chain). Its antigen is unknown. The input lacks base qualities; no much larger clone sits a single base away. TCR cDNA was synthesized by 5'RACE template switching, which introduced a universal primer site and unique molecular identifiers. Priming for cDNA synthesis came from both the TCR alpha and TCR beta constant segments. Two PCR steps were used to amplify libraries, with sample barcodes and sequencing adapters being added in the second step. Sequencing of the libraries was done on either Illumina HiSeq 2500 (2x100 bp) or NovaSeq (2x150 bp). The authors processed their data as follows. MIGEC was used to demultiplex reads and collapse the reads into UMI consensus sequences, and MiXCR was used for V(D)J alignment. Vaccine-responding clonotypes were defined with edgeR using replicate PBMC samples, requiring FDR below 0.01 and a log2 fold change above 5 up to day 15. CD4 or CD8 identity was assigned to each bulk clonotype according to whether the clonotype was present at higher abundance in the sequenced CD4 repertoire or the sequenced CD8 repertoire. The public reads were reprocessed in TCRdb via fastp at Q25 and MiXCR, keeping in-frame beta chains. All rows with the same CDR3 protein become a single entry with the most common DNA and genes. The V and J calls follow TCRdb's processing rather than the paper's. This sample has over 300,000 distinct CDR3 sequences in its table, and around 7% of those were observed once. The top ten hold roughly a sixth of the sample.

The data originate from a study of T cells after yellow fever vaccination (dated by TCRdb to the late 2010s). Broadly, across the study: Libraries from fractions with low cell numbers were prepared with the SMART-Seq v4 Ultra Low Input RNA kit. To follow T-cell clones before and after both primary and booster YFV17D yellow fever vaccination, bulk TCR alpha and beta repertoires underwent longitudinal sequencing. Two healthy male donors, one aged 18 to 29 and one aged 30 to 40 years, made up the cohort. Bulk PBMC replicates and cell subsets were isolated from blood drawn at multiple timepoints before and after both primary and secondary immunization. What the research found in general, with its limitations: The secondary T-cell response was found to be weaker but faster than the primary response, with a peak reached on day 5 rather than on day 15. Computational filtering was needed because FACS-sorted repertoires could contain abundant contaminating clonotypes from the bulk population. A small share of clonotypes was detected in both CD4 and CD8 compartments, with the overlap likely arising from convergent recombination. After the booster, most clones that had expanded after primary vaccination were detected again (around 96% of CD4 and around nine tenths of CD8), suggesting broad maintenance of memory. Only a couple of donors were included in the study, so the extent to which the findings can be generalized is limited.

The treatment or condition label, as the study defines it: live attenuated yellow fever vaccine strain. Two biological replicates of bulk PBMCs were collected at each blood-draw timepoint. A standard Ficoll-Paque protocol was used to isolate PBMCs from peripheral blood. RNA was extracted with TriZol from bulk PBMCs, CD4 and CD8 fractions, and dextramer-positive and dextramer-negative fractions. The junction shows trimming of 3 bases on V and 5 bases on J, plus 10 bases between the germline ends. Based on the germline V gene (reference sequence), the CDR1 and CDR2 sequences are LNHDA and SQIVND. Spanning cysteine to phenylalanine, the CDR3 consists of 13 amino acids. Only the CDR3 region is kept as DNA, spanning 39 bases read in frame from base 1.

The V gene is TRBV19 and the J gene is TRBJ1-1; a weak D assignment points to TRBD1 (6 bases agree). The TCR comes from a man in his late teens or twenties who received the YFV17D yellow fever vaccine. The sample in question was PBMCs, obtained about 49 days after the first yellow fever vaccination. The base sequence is TGTGCCAGTAGTATCGGGACAAGGACTGAAGCTTTCTTT. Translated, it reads CASSIGTRTEAFF.